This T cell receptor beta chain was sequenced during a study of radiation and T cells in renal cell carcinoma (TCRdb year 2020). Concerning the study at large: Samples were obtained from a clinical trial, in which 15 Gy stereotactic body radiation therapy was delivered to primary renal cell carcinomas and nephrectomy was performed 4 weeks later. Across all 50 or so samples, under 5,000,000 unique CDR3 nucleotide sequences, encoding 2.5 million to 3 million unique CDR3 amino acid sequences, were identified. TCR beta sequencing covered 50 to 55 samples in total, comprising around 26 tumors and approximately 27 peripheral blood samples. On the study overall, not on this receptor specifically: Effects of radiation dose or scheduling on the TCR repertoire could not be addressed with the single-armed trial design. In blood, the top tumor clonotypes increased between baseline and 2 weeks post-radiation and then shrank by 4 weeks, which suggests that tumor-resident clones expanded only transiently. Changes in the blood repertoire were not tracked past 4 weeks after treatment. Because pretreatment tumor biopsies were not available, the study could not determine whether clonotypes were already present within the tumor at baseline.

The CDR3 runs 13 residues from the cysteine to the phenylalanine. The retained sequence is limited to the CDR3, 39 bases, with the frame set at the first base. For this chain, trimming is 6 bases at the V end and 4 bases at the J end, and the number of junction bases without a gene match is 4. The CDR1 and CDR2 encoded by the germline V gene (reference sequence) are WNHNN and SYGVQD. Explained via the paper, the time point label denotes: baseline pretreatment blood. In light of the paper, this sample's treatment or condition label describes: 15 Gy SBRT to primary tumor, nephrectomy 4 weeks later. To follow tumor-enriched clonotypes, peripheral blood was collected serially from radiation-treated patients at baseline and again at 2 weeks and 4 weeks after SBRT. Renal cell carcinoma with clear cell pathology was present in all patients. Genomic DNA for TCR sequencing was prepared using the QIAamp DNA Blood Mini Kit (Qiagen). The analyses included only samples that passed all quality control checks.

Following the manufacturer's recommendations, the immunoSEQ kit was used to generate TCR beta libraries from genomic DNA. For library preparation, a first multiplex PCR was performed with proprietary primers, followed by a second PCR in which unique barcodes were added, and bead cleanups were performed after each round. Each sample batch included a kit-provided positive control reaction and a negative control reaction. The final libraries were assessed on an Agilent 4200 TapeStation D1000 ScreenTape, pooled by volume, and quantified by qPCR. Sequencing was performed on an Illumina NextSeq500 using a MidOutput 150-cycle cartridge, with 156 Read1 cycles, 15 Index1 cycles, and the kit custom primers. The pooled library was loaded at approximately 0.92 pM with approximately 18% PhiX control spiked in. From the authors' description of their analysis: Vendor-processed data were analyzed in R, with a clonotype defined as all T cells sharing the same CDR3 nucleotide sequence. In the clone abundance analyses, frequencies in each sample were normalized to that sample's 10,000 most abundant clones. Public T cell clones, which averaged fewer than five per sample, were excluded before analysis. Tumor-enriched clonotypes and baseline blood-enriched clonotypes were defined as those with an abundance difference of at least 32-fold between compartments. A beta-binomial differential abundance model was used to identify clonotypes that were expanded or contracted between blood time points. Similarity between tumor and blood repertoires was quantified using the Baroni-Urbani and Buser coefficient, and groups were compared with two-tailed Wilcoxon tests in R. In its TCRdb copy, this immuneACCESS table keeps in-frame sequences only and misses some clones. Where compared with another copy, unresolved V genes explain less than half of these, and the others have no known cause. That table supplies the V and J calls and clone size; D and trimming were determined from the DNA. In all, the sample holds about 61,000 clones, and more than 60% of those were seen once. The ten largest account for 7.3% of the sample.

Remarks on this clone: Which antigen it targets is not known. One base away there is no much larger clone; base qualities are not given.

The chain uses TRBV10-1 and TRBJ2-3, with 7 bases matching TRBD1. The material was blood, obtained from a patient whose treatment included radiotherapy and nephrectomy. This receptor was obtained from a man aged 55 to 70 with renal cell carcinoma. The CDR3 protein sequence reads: CASSARGPDTQYF. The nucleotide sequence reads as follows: TGCGCCAGCAGCGCAAGGGGGCCAGATACGCAGTATTTT.